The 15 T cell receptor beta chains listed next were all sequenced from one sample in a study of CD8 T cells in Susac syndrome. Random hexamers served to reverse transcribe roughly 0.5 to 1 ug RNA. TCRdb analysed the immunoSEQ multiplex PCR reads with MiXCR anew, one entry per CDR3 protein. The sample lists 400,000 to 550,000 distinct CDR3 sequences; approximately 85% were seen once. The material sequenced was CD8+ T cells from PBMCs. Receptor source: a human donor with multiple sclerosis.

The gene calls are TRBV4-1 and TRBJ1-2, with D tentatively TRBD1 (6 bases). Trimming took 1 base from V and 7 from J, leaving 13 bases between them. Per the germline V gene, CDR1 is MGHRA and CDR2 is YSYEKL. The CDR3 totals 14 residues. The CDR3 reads CASSQGEGDSGYTF. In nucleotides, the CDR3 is TGCGCCAGCAGCCAAGGTGAGGGGGATTCTGGCTACACCTTC.

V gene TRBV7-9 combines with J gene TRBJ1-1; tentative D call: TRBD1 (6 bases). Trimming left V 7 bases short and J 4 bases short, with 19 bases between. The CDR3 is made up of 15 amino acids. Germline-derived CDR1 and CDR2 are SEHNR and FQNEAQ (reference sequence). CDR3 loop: CASTENREGRTEAFF. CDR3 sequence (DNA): TGTGCCAGCACCGAAAACAGGGAGGGCCGCACTGAAGCTTTCTTT.

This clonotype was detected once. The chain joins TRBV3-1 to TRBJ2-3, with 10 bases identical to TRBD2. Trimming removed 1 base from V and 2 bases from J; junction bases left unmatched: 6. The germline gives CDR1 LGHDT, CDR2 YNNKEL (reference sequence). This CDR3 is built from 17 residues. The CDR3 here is CASSQVSSGGPTDTQYF. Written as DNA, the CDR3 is TGTGCCAGCAGCCAAGTGAGTAGCGGGGGGCCCACAGATACGCAGTATTTT.

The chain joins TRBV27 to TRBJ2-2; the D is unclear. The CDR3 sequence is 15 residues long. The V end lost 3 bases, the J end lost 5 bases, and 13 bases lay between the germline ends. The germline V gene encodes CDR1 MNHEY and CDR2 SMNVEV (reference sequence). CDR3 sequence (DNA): TGTGCCAGCAGTTTTTTGGGCCCTCGAACCGGGGAGCTGTTTTTT. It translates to CASSFLGPRTGELFF.

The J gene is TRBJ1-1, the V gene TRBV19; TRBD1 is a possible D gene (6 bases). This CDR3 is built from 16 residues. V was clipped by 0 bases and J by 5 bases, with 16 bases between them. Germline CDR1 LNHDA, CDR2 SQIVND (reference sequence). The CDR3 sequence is CASSIELRGRRTEAFF. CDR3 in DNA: TGTGCCAGTAGTATAGAATTGCGGGGGCGCAGAACTGAAGCTTTCTTT.

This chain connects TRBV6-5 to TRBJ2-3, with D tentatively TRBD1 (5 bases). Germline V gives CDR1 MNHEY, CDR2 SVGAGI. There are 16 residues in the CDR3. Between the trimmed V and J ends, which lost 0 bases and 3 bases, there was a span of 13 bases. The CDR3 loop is CASSYSALSGTDTQYF. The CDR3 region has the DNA TGTGCCAGCAGTTACTCCGCACTGTCAGGGACAGATACGCAGTATTTT.

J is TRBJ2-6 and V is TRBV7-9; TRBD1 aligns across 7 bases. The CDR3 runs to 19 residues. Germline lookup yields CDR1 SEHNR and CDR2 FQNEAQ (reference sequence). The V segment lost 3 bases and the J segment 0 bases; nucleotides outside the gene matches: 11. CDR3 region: CASSFLPGTEDSGANVLTF. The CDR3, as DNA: TGTGCCAGCAGCTTCCTACCCGGGACAGAGGACTCTGGGGCCAACGTCCTGACTTTC.

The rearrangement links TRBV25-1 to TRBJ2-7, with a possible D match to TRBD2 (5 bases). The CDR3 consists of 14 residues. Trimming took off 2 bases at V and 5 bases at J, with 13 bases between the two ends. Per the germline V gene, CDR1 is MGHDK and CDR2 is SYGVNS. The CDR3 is CASSERSGIDEQYF. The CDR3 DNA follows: TGTGCCAGCAGTGAAAGGTCGGGGATCGACGAGCAGTACTTC.

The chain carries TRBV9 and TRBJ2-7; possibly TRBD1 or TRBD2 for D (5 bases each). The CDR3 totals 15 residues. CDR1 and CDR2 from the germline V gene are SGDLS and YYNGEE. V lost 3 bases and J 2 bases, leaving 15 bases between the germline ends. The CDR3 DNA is TGTGCCAGCAGCGGCCCGTCGGGGACCCCCTACGAGCAGTACTTC. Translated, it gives CASSGPSGTPYEQYF.

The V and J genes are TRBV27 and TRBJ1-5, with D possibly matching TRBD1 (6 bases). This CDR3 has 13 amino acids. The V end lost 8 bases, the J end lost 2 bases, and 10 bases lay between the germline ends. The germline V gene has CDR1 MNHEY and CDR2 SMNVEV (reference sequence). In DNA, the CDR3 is TGTGCCAGCCGATCAGGGGGCAATCAGCCCCAGCATTTT. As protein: CASRSGGNQPQHF.

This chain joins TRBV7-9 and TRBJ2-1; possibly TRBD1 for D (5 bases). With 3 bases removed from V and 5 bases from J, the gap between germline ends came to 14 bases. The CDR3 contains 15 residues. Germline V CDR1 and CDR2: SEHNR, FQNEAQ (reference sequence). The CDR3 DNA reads TGTGCCAGCAGCTTTGTAGGGGATCCAGACAATGAGCAGTTCTTC. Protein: CASSFVGDPDNEQFF.

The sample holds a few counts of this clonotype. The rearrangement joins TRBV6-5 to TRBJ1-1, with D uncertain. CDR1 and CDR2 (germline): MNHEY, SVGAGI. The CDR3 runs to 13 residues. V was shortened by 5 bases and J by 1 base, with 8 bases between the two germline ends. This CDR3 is CASSGLGNTEAFF. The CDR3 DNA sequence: TGTGCCAGCAGTGGCCTAGGGAACACTGAAGCTTTCTTT.

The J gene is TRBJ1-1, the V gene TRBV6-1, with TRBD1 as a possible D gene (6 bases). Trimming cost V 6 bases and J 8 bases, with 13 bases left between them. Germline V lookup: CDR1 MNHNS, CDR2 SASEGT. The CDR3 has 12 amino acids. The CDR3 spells CASSEFGGEAFF. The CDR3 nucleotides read TGTGCCAGCAGCGAGTTCGGGGGCGAAGCTTTCTTT.

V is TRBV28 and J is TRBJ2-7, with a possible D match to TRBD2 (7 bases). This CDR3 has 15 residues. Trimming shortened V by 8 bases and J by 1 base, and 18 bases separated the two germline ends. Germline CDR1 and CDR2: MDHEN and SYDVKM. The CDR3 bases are TGTGCCAGCCGCCACGGTGAGGGGGGGTCCTACGAGCAGTACTTC. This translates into CASRHGEGGSYEQYF.

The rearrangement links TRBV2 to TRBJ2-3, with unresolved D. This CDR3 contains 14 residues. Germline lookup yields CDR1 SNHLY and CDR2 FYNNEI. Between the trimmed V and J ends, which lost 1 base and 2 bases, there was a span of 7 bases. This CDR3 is CASSEGGFTDTQYF. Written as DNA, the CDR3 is TGTGCCAGCAGTGAAGGGGGATTCACAGATACGCAGTATTTT.